Below, 10 T cell receptor beta chains from the same sample are listed, as sequenced in a study of blood T cell repertoires in COVID-19. Sequenced by immunoSEQ multiplex PCR; TCRdb stores in-frame clones only, minus some. The sample has some 41,000 clones; 70% to 90% are singletons. Material for sequencing was peripheral blood. The receptor source for this set is a middle-aged man with active COVID-19.

The chain combines TRBV18 with TRBJ1-1; weak D call: TRBD1 (6 bases). The CDR3 is 15 amino acids. Trimming pared 4 bases from V and 2 bases from J, leaving 14 bases between. Germline V CDR1 and CDR2: KGHSH, LQKENI. The CDR3: CASSLDRTENTEAFF. As DNA, the CDR3 is TGTGCCAGCTCACTTGATCGGACAGAAAACACTGAAGCTTTCTTT.

V usage is TRBV28 and J usage is TRBJ1-2, with a possible D match to TRBD1 (5 bases). The V gene lost 5 bases and the J gene lost 3 bases, with 7 bases spanning the gap. The germline gives CDR1 MDHEN, CDR2 SYDVKM. This CDR3 contains 12 residues. The CDR3 is CASSQGHYGYTF. The CDR3 coding sequence is TGTGCCAGCAGTCAGGGTCACTATGGCTACACCTTC.

The gene calls are TRBV30 and TRBJ1-6; D might be TRBD1 (5 bases). V lost 0 bases and J 4 bases, leaving 7 bases between the germline ends. Germline assignment: CDR1 GTSNPN and CDR2 SVGIG (reference sequence). The CDR3 has 14 residues. The CDR3 DNA reads as TGTGCCTGGAGTGTCCAGGGATATAATTCACCCCTCCACTTT. Protein product: CAWSVQGYNSPLHF. Drawing the rest from reference TRBV30 and TRBJ1-6, the complete variable domain is SQTIHQWPATLVQPVGSPLSLECTVEGTSNPNLYWYRQAAGRGLQLLFYSVGIGQISSEVPQNLSASRPQDRQFILSSKKLLLSDSGFYLCAWSVQGYNSPLHFGNGTRLTVT.

This chain connects TRBV15 to TRBJ2-5; D perhaps matches TRBD2 (5 bases). This CDR3 is 13 amino acids long. CDR1 is LNHNV and CDR2 is YYDKDF in the germline V gene (reference sequence). Trimming stripped 1 base from V and 5 bases from J, with 8 bases between. CDR3 in DNA: TGTGCCACCAGCAGAGGAGCGGTGGAGACCCAGTACTTC. This encodes CATSRGAVETQYF.

This chain links TRBV27 with TRBJ2-3; D is uncertain. The ends were cut back, 7 bases at V and 2 bases at J, with 10 bases in the middle. CDR1 MNHEY and CDR2 SMNVEV come from the germline V gene (reference sequence). The CDR3 extends over 13 amino acids. In nucleotides, the CDR3 is TGTGCCAGCAAGGAGTTATTCACAGATACGCAGTATTTT. It translates to CASKELFTDTQYF.

A few counts support this clone. The chain employs TRBV7-2 and TRBJ1-2, with 7 bases matching TRBD1. With V trimmed by 3 bases and J by 7 bases, 14 bases remained unmatched. Per the germline V gene, CDR1 is SGHTA and CDR2 is FQGNSA. This CDR3 contains 16 residues. The CDR3 loop is CASSFAGGRIEGGYTF. CDR3 bases: TGTGCCAGCAGCTTCGCAGGGGGGCGGATAGAAGGTGGCTACACCTTC.

The chain uses TRBV4-2 and TRBJ2-3; 10 bases fit TRBD2. V shed 3 bases and J 0 bases; nucleotides not matched to a gene: 9. CDR3 length equals 18 residues. Germline loops: CDR1 LGHNA, CDR2 YNFKEQ. The CDR3 is CASSQTGTLAGSTDTQYF. The CDR3 region has the DNA TGTGCCAGCAGCCAGACGGGAACACTAGCGGGGAGCACAGATACGCAGTATTTT.

On this clone itself: This specimen includes other DNA sequences encoding the same CDR3. V gene TRBV11-2 combines with J gene TRBJ2-5, with D possibly TRBD2 on 5 matching bases. The CDR3 contains 13 residues. CDR1 and CDR2 from the germline V gene are SGHAT and FQNNGV. Trimming left V 5 bases short and J 3 bases short, with 10 bases between. CDR3 sequence: CASSLGEKETQYF. In nucleotides, the CDR3 is TGTGCCAGCAGCCTCGGGGAGAAAGAGACCCAGTACTTC.

This clone is classed as medium-sized. This chain links TRBV28 with TRBJ1-4; TRBD1 aligns across 8 bases. CDR1 and CDR2 from the germline V gene are MDHEN and SYDVKM. The CDR3 runs to 15 residues. Trimming removed 6 bases from V and 5 bases from J; junction bases left unmatched: 8. CDR3: CASRWDRKGNEKLFF. CDR3 DNA sequence: TGTGCCAGCAGATGGGACAGGAAAGGGAATGAAAAACTGTTTTTT.

This rearrangement joins TRBV5-6 to TRBJ2-7; 8 nucleotides agree with TRBD1. Germline lookup yields CDR1 SGHDT and CDR2 YYEEEE. The CDR3 is 16 amino acids. V lost 2 bases to trimming and J lost 3 bases; unmatched junction nucleotides: 10. The DNA for the CDR3 is TGTGCCAGCAGCTTAGGGACAGGCCTCGAACTCTACGAGCAGTACTTC. It yields the protein CASSLGTGLELYEQYF.